The 14 T cell receptor beta chains given below trace back to one sample, sequenced in a study of CD8 T cells in ankylosing spondylitis. Study-wide points: Seemingly characteristic of ankylosing spondylitis blood was a TCR beta motif consisting of under 10 highly homologous variants.

The antigens these receptors bind are not known. Each CDR3 protein gets one entry after TCRdb re-called the 5' RACE reads with MiXCR. The sample holds 350,000 to 550,000 distinct CDR3 sequences, 25% to 30% seen once. Sample: blood, either unsorted or a sorted T cell fraction (not recorded which). The receptors were gathered from a male donor with ankylosing spondylitis.

In its sample, this clonotype was seen once. The V call is TRBV5-1, the J call TRBJ1-1, with D possibly TRBD1 on 5 matching bases. Between the trimmed V and J ends, which lost 0 bases and 3 bases, there was a span of 18 bases. The CDR3 has 17 amino acids. Looked up from germline, CDR1 is SGHRS and CDR2 is YFSETQ. In DNA form, the CDR3 reads TGCGCCAGCAGCTTGGGACTGGGTGGGGCGGTCGACACTGAAGCTTTCTTT. The encoded protein is CASSLGLGGAVDTEAFF. Filled out from reference TRBV5-1 and TRBJ1-1, the complete variable domain reads KAGVTQTPRYLIKTRGQQVTLSCSPISGHRSVSWYQQTPGQGLQFLFEYFSETQRNKGNFPGRFSGRQFSNSRSEMNVSTLELGDSALYLCASSLGLGGAVDTEAFFGQGTRLTVV.

This clonotype appeared many times. The chain is built from TRBV5-6 and TRBJ2-7; 10 bases align to TRBD1. The V and J ends lost 8 bases and 6 bases, in that order; junction bases with no gene match: 5. Germline values: CDR1 SGHDT, CDR2 YYEEEE. The CDR3 has 12 amino acids. The CDR3 spells CASYRDRGEQYF. The CDR3, as DNA: TGTGCCAGTTACCGGGACAGGGGCGAGCAGTACTTC. The whole variable domain, filled in from reference TRBV5-6 and TRBJ2-7, reads DAGVTQSPTHLIKTRGQQVTLRCSPKSGHDTVSWYQQALGQGPQFIFQYYEEEERQRGNFPDRFSGHQFPNYSSELNVNALLLGDSALYLCASYRDRGEQYFGPGTRLTVT.

The chain combines TRBV24-1 with TRBJ2-1; D ambiguous. Germline V gene lookup returns CDR1 KGHDR and CDR2 SFDVKD. CDR3 length: 15 residues. V dropped 2 bases and J dropped 6 bases, with 13 bases sitting between them. CDR3 loop: CATSDSGRMRNEQFF. The DNA for the CDR3 is TGTGCCACCAGTGATTCTGGTCGGATGCGCAATGAGCAGTTCTTC.

The genes are TRBV2 and TRBJ1-5, with TRBD1 matching 7 bases. CDR3 length: 14 amino acids. CDR1 SNHLY and CDR2 FYNNEI come from the germline V gene. The J segment lost 7 bases and the V segment lost 1 base, leaving 4 bases of the junction unmatched. The DNA of the CDR3 is TGTGCCAGCAGTGAAGACAGGGGACGGCAGCCCCAGCATTTT. Translation gives CASSEDRGRQPQHF. The full variable domain, its missing parts supplied by reference TRBV2 and TRBJ1-5, is EPEVTQTPSHQVTQMGQEVILRCVPISNHLYFYWYRQILGQKVEFLVSFYNNEISEKSEIFDDQFSVERPDGSNFTLKIRSTKLEDSAMYFCASSEDRGRQPQHFGDGTRLSIL.

The chain is built from TRBV6-1 and TRBJ2-3; perhaps TRBD2 as D (6 bases). V was cut by 6 bases and J by 1 base, with 23 bases left in between. The CDR3 runs to 18 residues. The germline gives CDR1 MNHNS, CDR2 SASEGT. The CDR3 is CASRPDFLAQQGTDTQYF. CDR3 in DNA: TGTGCCAGCAGACCTGACTTCCTAGCGCAGCAAGGCACAGATACGCAGTATTTT.

This clonotype was counted between two and nine times. The chain couples TRBV6-1 to TRBJ2-3; D might be TRBD2 (6 bases). V was clipped by 5 bases and J by 1 base, with 13 bases between them. Germline V CDR1 and CDR2: MNHNS, SASEGT. The CDR3 is made up of 15 amino acids. The CDR3 protein is CASSLQWGGTDTQYF. The DNA for the CDR3 is TGTGCCAGCAGTCTCCAATGGGGGGGCACAGATACGCAGTATTTT.

The chain couples TRBV18 to TRBJ2-1, with TRBD2 matching over 8 bases. V trimming: 3 bases; J trimming: 7 bases; junction bases outside the gene matches: 8. The V gene's germline CDR1 is KGHSH and CDR2 LQKENI. This CDR3 contains 15 residues. The CDR3 nucleotides read TGTGCCAGCTCACCGGGTTCTACGGGAGGGAATGAGCAGTTCTTC. Translation: CASSPGSTGGNEQFF.

The CDR3 sequence is CASSLEGGGDTQYF. DNA of the CDR3: TGCGCCAGCAGCTTGGAAGGGGGTGGGGATACGCAGTATTTT. This rearrangement joins TRBV5-1 to TRBJ2-3; D is possibly TRBD1 (6 bases). The CDR3 is 14 residues long. V lost 0 bases to trimming and J lost 6 bases, with 11 bases between them. Germline CDR1 SGHRS, CDR2 YFSETQ.

This chain connects TRBV11-2 to TRBJ2-1; no definite D call. V lost 0 bases to trimming and J lost 7 bases, with 7 bases between them. Germline V CDR1 and CDR2: SGHAT, FQNNGV. The length of the CDR3 is 13 residues. CDR3 DNA sequence: TGTGCCAGCAGCTTAGATCTCAGAAATGAGCAGTTCTTC. This encodes CASSLDLRNEQFF.

V usage is TRBV12-3 or TRBV12-4 and J usage is TRBJ2-1, with 10 bases that match TRBD2. The V and J ends lost 6 bases and 5 bases, in that order; junction bases with no gene match: 7. The CDR3 length is 15 residues. The DNA of the CDR3 is TGTGCCAGCAGACTCCGGACTAGCGGAAACAATGAGCAGTTCTTC. This encodes CASRLRTSGNNEQFF.

This clonotype was recorded many times. The gene calls are TRBV25-1 and TRBJ1-4, with TRBD1 identical over 10 bases. Germline V gives CDR1 MGHDK, CDR2 SYGVNS. This CDR3 has 14 residues. After removal of 11 bases from V and 7 bases from J, the junction contained 10 bases not matched to a gene. CDR3 sequence reads: CAPTTGTGVEKLFF. In DNA, the CDR3 is TGTGCCCCTACCACCGGGACAGGGGTTGAAAAACTGTTTTTT. The entire variable domain, with the rest obtained from reference TRBV25-1 and TRBJ1-4, is as follows: EADIYQTPRYLVIGTGKKITLECSQTMGHDKMYWYQQDPGMELHLIHYSYGVNSTEKGDLSSESTVSRIRTEHFPLTLESARPSHTSQYLCAPTTGTGVEKLFFGSGTQLSVL.

This clonotype has more than one count but fewer than ten. The gene calls are TRBV7-2 and TRBJ2-4, with D tentatively TRBD1 or TRBD2 (7 bases each). The CDR3 length is 15 residues. CDR1 and CDR2 (germline): SGHTA, FQGNSA. V was trimmed by 5 bases and J by 7 bases, leaving 18 bases between them. CDR3 region: CASSPREGASNIQYF. In nucleotides, the CDR3 is TGTGCCAGCAGCCCGAGGGAGGGGGCTAGCAACATTCAGTACTTC.

This clonotype was detected a few times. The chain joins TRBV12-3 or TRBV12-4 to TRBJ1-6; 8 nucleotides align to TRBD1. The trim removed 4 bases at V and 5 bases at J, leaving 4 bases unmatched. This CDR3 region has 15 residues. DNA of the CDR3: TGTGCCAGCAGTTCGGGACAGGCAAATAATTCACCCCTCCACTTT. It specifies CASSSGQANNSPLHF.

The V gene is TRBV5-1, the J gene TRBJ1-1; 10 bases fit TRBD1. Trimming took 3 bases from V and 5 from J; bases not matched to a gene: 4. This CDR3 spans 14 amino acids. Germline V gene sequence: CDR1 SGHRS, CDR2 YFSETQ. As DNA, the CDR3 is TGCGCCAGCAGCTCGGCGGACAGGGGGACTGAAGCTTTCTTT. Amino acid sequence: CASSSADRGTEAFF.